This TCR beta chain was identified during a study of shared clonotypes between healthy human individuals. Study-level background: The study drew on a couple of women and three men aged 18 to 49 as donors. CD4 naive and CD4 memory each took three plates per donor, while CD8 naive took two and CD8 memory one. Study-level findings and limits: Four donors shared 4.5% to 6.5% of their naive CD4 clonotypes.

Germline V gives CDR1 SQVTM, CDR2 ANQGSEA. This CDR3 contains 13 residues. After removal of 6 bases from V and 4 bases from J, the junction contained 6 bases not matched to a gene. Comment on this clone: What it binds is not known.

Healthy adults negative for HIV, lacking recent acute infections or vaccinations, served as donors. Profiling relied on immunoSEQ multiplex PCR, and the TCRdb table lists in-frame clones only, not all of them. Here the sample spans around 700,000 clones, about 78% being singletons. Sequencing was done on a sample of memory CD4+ T cells sorted from blood. Subset noted: CD45RA-negative fraction. The receptor comes from a woman aged 25 to 39 in good health. The chain is built from TRBV29-1 and TRBJ1-5; 7 nucleotides agree with TRBD1. The CDR3 is CSVGTARNQPQHF. Written as DNA, the CDR3 is TGCAGCGTAGGGACAGCCAGAAATCAGCCCCAGCATTTT.